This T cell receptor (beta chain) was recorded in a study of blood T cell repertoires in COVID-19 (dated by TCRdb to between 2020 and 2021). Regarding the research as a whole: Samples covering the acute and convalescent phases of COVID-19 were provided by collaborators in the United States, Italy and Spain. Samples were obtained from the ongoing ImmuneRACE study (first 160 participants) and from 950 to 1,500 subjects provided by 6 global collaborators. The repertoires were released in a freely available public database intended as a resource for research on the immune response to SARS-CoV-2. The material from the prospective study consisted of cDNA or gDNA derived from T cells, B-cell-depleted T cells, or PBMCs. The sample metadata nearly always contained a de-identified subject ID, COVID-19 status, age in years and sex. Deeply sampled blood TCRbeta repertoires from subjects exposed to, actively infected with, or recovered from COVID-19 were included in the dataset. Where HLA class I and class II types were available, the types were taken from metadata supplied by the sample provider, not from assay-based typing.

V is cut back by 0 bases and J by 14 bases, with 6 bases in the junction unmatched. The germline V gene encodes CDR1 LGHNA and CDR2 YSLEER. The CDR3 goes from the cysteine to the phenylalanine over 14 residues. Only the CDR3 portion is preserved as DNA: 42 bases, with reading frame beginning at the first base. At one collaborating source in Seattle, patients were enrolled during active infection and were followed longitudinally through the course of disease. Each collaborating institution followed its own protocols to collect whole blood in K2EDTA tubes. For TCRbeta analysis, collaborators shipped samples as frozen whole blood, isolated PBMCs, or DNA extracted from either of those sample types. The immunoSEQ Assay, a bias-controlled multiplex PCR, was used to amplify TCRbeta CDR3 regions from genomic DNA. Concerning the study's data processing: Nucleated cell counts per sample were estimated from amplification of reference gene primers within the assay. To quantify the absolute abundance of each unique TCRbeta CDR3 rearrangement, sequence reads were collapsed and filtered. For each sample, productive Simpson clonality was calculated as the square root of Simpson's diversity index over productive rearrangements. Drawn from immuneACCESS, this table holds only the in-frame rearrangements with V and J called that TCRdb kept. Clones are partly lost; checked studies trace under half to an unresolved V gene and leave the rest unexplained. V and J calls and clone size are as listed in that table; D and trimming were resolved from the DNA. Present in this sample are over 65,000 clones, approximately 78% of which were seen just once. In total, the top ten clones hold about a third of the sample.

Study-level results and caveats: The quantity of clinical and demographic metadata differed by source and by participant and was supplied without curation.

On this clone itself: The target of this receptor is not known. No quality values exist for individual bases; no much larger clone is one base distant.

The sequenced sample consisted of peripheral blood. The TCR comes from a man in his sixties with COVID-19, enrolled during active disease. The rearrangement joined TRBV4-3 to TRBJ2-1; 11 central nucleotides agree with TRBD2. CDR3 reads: CASSQDQTSGSKFF. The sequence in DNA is TGCGCCAGCAGCCAAGATCAAACTAGCGGGAGTAAGTTCTTC.